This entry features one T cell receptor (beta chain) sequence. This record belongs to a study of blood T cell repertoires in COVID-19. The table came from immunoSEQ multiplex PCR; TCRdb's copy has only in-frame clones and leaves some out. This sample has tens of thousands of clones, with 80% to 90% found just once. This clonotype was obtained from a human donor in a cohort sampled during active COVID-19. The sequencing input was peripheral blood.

This CDR3 is CASSQVTTSNEQFF. The DNA for the CDR3 is TGTGCCAGCAGCCAAGTCACGACTTCCAATGAGCAGTTCTTC. The chain joins TRBV14 to TRBJ2-1; D ambiguous. CDR1 SGHDN and CDR2 FVKESK come from the germline V gene. Between the trimmed V and J ends, which lost 1 base and 6 bases, there was a span of 10 bases. The CDR3 has 14 residues.